Below are 23 T cell receptor beta chains sequenced from a single sample in a study of blood T cell repertoires in COVID-19. Measured with immunoSEQ multiplex PCR; TCRdb has only the in-frame clones, and not every one. The data show 76,000 or so clones, about 80% seen once. The sequencing input was peripheral blood. The receptors were gathered from a man aged 45-65 years with acute or convalescent COVID-19.

The V call is TRBV29-1, the J call TRBJ1-6; no firm D call. Per the germline V gene, CDR1 is SQVTM and CDR2 is ANQGSEA. V gave up 5 bases and J gave up 0 bases, with 11 bases separating them. The CDR3 covers 15 residues. DNA of the CDR3: TGCAGCGTTAGACGGGATAGCTCCTATAATTCACCCCTCCACTTT. Protein: CSVRRDSSYNSPLHF.

The CDR3 coding sequence is TGTGCCAGCAGCTTAGAAGGGGGCGATCAGTACTTC. Amino acid sequence: CASSLEGGDQYF. This rearrangement joins TRBV7-6 to TRBJ2-7, with 7 bases that match TRBD1. The length of the CDR3 is 12 residues. Germline V gene lookup returns CDR1 SGHVS and CDR2 FNYEAQ. With 1 base clipped from V and 10 bases from J, the junction kept 4 bases outside the gene matches. Full variable domain (outside the CDR3, taken from reference TRBV7-6 and TRBJ2-7): GAGVSQSPRYKVTKRGQDVALRCDPISGHVSLYWYRQALGQGPEFLTYFNYEAQQDKSGLPNDRFSAERPEGSISTLTIQRTEQRDSAMYRCASSLEGGDQYFGPGTRLTVT.

The chain couples TRBV6-2 or TRBV6-3 to TRBJ1-3; a possible D gene is TRBD1 (6 bases). V lost 6 bases to trimming and J lost 4 bases, with 7 bases between them. Germline CDR1 and CDR2: MNHEY and SVGEGT. CDR3 length equals 12 residues. Here the CDR3 DNA reads TGTGCCAGCAGCGGACAGGGAAACACCATATATTTT. Encoded protein: CASSGQGNTIYF.

J is TRBJ2-6 and V is TRBV27; TRBD1 matches 9 bases. Germline V gene sequence: CDR1 MNHEY, CDR2 SMNVEV (reference sequence). The junction had 5 bases not matched to a gene; V was cut back by 5 bases and J by 0 bases. The CDR3 extends over 17 amino acids. CDR3 sequence: CASSVPGQGSGANVLTF. CDR3 DNA sequence: TGTGCCAGCAGTGTACCGGGACAGGGCTCTGGGGCCAACGTCCTGACTTTC.

The chain employs TRBV13 and TRBJ1-3; D may be TRBD1 (5 bases). The length of the CDR3 is 14 residues. The V and J ends lost 6 bases and 2 bases respectively, with 11 bases between them. The germline CDR1 and CDR2 sequences are PRHDT and FYEKMQ (reference sequence). CDR3 amino acids: CASSRGETGNTIYF. CDR3 bases: TGTGCCAGCAGTCGGGGGGAGACTGGAAACACCATATATTTT.

The genes are TRBV4-2 and TRBJ1-1; tentative D call: TRBD1 (5 bases). The CDR3 contains 14 residues. V was clipped by 2 bases and J by 3 bases, with 10 bases between them. Germline CDR1 is LGHNA and CDR2 is YNFKEQ. This CDR3 reads CASSQSDRDTEAFF. As DNA, the CDR3 is TGTGCCAGCAGCCAATCCGACAGAGACACTGAAGCTTTCTTT.

J is TRBJ1-1 and V is TRBV7-9; D possibly corresponds to TRBD1 (5 bases). The germline CDR1 and CDR2 sequences are SEHNR and FQNEAQ (reference sequence). V lost 5 bases and J 11 bases, leaving 15 bases between the germline ends. CDR3 size: 12 residues. The CDR3 is CASSPGGPPAFF. CDR3 DNA: TGTGCCAGCAGCCCCGGGGGTCCACCGGCTTTCTTT. The variable domain in full, with the rest retrieved from reference TRBV7-9 and TRBJ1-1, is DTGVSQNPRHKITKRGQNVTFRCDPISEHNRLYWYRQTLGQGPEFLTYFQNEAQLEKSRLLSDRFSAERPKGSFSTLEIQRTEQGDSAMYLCASSPGGPPAFFGQGTRLTVV.

CDR3 nucleotides: TGCGCCAGCAGCTTAACTGGGACAGGGGGCACTGAAGCTTTCTTT. Translating it yields CASSLTGTGGTEAFF. This chain joins TRBV5-1 and TRBJ1-1; TRBD1 matches at 11 bases. V was pared by 2 bases and J by 4 bases, with 4 bases of the junction left unmatched. In germline, CDR1 is SGHRS, CDR2 YFSETQ. The CDR3 loop spans 15 amino acids.

This clone was seen a single time. The V gene is TRBV28, the J gene TRBJ2-3; D may be TRBD1 (5 bases). CDR1 is MDHEN and CDR2 is SYDVKM in the germline V gene. Trimming took 4 bases from V and 4 from J, leaving 21 bases between them. CDR3 size: 17 residues. The CDR3 loop is CASSSPPQGLRPDTQYF. The CDR3, as DNA: TGTGCCAGCAGTTCCCCTCCCCAGGGCCTTCGTCCAGATACGCAGTATTTT.

This clone has a handful of counts. The V call is TRBV12-3 or TRBV12-4, the J call TRBJ2-5; D call uncertain. The CDR3 consists of 11 residues. V shed 2 bases and J shed 5 bases, with 3 bases lying between them. The CDR3 here is CASSLRETQYF. CDR3 in DNA: TGTGCCAGCAGTTTACGGGAGACCCAGTACTTC.

The chain combines TRBV3-1 (or the pseudogene TRBV3-2) with TRBJ2-3; TRBD1 is a possible D gene (6 bases). Germline V lookup: CDR1 LGHDT, CDR2 YNNKEL (reference sequence). Trimming took 5 bases from V and 0 from J, leaving 15 bases between them. The CDR3 consists of 16 residues. Here the CDR3 reads CASSWTVITSTDTQYF. As DNA, the CDR3 is TGTGCCAGCAGCTGGACAGTAATAACTAGCACAGATACGCAGTATTTT.

This clone was picked up a small number of times. This sequence joins TRBV5-1 and TRBJ1-4; 7 nucleotides agree with TRBD1. CDR1 and CDR2 from the germline V gene are SGHRS and YFSETQ. The length of the CDR3 is 15 residues. Losses at the gene ends were 2 bases for V and 8 bases for J; bases not matched to a gene: 9. As DNA, the CDR3 is TGCGCCAGCAGCTTACAGGGGAGGCTTGGGGAAAAACTGTTTTTT. This sequence encodes CASSLQGRLGEKLFF.

The rearrangement links TRBV7-2 to TRBJ2-3; D is possibly TRBD2 (6 bases). V dropped 4 bases and J dropped 1 base, with 9 bases sitting between them. Germline CDR1 reads SGHTA; CDR2 reads FQGNSA. The CDR3 loop spans 14 amino acids. The CDR3 is CASSSSSGTDTQYF. The CDR3 DNA follows: TGTGCCAGCAGCTCATCTAGCGGCACAGATACGCAGTATTTT.

The V call is TRBV19, the J call TRBJ1-5, with D possibly matching TRBD1 (5 bases). The V and J ends lost 10 bases and 5 bases respectively, with 18 bases between them. Germline V gives CDR1 LNHDA, CDR2 SQIVND (reference sequence). This CDR3 is built from 14 residues. For the CDR3, the DNA is TGTGCCACCTCTCAAGGACATTTAGATCAGCCCCAGCATTTT. This sequence encodes CATSQGHLDQPQHF.

This rearrangement joins TRBV4-2 to TRBJ1-5, with 9 bases lining up with TRBD1. The CDR3 spans 16 residues. Germline values: CDR1 LGHNA, CDR2 YNFKEQ. V trimming: 1 base; J trimming: 5 bases; junction bases outside the gene matches: 6. The CDR3 spells CASSQGGTGNDQPQHF. CDR3 nucleotides: TGTGCCAGCAGCCAAGGTGGGACAGGGAACGATCAGCCCCAGCATTTT.

In nucleotides, the CDR3 is TGTGCCAGCAGTTATTACACAGCCCATGAAAGGACCGGGGAGCTGTTTTTT. Translating it yields CASSYYTAHERTGELFF. The chain joins TRBV27 to TRBJ2-2; D is uncertain. Trimming took 4 bases from V and 5 from J, leaving 20 bases between them. This CDR3 contains 17 residues. Germline loops: CDR1 MNHEY, CDR2 SMNVEV (reference sequence).

The chain couples TRBV28 to TRBJ1-1; 11 bases line up with TRBD1. V lost 3 bases to trimming and J lost 4 bases; unmatched junction nucleotides: 10. The CDR3 is made up of 17 amino acids. The germline gives CDR1 MDHEN, CDR2 SYDVKM. The CDR3 coding sequence is TGTGCCAGCAGTTTCTCTGGACAGGGGGCGAAGAGCACTGAAGCTTTCTTT. Its translation is CASSFSGQGAKSTEAFF.

This clone appeared a few times. V gene TRBV10-3 combines with J gene TRBJ1-2; 7 positions match TRBD1. CDR1 and CDR2 from the germline V gene are ENHRY and SYGVKD. V was clipped by 6 bases and J by 2 bases; unmatched bases: 3. The CDR3 has 13 residues. CDR3 DNA sequence: TGTGCCATCAGCCGGGACAGCAACTATGGCTACACCTTC. Amino acid sequence: CAISRDSNYGYTF.

This chain links TRBV30 with TRBJ1-2, with 7 bases that match TRBD1. Trimming removed 3 bases from V and 4 bases from J; junction bases left unmatched: 11. CDR3 length equals 15 residues. Germline values: CDR1 GTSNPN, CDR2 SVGIG (reference sequence). For the CDR3, the DNA is TGTGCCTGGAGGCAAACAGGGGCGCTTGCCTATGGCTACACCTTC. Amino acid sequence: CAWRQTGALAYGYTF.

V and J are TRBV7-2 and TRBJ1-1, with TRBD1 as a possible D gene (5 bases). Trimming removed 2 bases from V and 6 bases from J, with 13 bases in between. Germline V gene sequence: CDR1 SGHTA, CDR2 FQGNSA. CDR3 length equals 14 residues. The CDR3 DNA is TGTGCCAGCAGCTTAAATCAGGGAACGGCTGAAGCTTTCTTT. The encoded protein is CASSLNQGTAEAFF.

The V and J genes are TRBV7-9 and TRBJ2-7; D uncertain. The V gene's germline CDR1 is SEHNR and CDR2 FQNEAQ (reference sequence). This CDR3 is built from 14 residues. Between the trimmed V and J ends, which lost 2 bases and 1 base, there was a span of 9 bases. The CDR3 loop is CASSLTSDSYEQYF. DNA for the CDR3: TGTGCCAGCAGCTTAACCTCAGATTCCTACGAGCAGTACTTC.

The rearrangement joins TRBV6-6 to TRBJ1-2, with TRBD1 as a possible D gene (5 bases). Germline V gene lookup returns CDR1 MNHNY and CDR2 SVGAGI (reference sequence). CDR3 size: 13 residues. V was cut by 5 bases and J by 7 bases, with 14 bases left in between. The CDR3 region is CASSGSGTSGYTF. In DNA form, the CDR3 reads TGTGCCAGCAGTGGATCAGGGACTAGTGGCTACACCTTC.

The chain combines TRBV11-3 with TRBJ2-7, with D perhaps matching TRBD2 (6 bases). The V gene lost 5 bases and the J gene lost 12 bases, with 20 bases spanning the gap. CDR3 length: 13 amino acids. Germline CDR1 SGHNT, CDR2 YENEEA. CDR3 sequence reads: CASSPGGTGKLYF. CDR3 nucleotide sequence: TGTGCCAGCAGCCCCGGGGGAACGGGGAAGTTGTACTTC.